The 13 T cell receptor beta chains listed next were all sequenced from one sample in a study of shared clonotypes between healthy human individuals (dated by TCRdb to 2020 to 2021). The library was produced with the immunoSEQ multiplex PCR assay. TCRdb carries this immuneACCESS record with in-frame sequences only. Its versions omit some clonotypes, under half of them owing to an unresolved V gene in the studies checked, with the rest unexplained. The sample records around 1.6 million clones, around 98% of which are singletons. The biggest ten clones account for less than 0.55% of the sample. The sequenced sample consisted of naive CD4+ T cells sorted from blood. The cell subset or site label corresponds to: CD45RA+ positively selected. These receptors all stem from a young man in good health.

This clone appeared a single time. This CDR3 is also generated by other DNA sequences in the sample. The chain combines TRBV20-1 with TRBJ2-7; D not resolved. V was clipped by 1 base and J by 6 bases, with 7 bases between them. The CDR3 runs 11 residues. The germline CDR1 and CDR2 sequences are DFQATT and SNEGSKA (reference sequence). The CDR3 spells CSARVTGEQYF. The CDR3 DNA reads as TGCAGTGCTAGAGTTACGGGCGAGCAGTACTTC.

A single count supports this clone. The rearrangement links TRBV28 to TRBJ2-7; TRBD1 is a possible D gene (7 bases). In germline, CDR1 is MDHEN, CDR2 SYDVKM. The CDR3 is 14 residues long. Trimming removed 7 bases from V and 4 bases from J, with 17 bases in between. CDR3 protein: CASIGGGGLYEQYF. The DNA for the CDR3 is TGTGCCAGCATAGGAGGGGGCGGCTTATACGAGCAGTACTTC.

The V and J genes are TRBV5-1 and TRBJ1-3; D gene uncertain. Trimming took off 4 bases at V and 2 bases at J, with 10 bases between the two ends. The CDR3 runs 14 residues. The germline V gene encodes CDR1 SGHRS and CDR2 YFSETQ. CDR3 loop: CASSHSEAGNTIYF. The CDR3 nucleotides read TGCGCCAGCAGCCATTCGGAGGCTGGAAACACCATATATTTT.

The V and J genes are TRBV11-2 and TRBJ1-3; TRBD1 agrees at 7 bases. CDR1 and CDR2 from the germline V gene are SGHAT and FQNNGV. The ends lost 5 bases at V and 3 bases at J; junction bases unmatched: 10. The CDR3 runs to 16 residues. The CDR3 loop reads CASSILLQGIGNTIYF. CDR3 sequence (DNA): TGTGCCAGCAGCATCCTCCTACAGGGGATTGGAAACACCATATATTTT.

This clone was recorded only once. Here the CDR3 reads CASSQVSGGTNQPQHF. The CDR3 bases are TGTGCCAGCAGCCAAGTATCAGGGGGTACCAATCAGCCCCAGCATTTT. The genes are TRBV14 and TRBJ1-5; 7 bases align to TRBD1. CDR1 SGHDN and CDR2 FVKESK come from the germline V gene. The CDR3 totals 16 residues. V shed 1 base, J shed 3 bases, and the junction held 6 bases outside the gene matches.

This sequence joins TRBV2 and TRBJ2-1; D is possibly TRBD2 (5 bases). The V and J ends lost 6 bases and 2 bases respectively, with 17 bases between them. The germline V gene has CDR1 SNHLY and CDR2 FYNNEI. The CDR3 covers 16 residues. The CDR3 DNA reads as TGTGCCAGCAGCCCGACGGGATCCCCTACCTACAATGAGCAGTTCTTC. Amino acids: CASSPTGSPTYNEQFF.

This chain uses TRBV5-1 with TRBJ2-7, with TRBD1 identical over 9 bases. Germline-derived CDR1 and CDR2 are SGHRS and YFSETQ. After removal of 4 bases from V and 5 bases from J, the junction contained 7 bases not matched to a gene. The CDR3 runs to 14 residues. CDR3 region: CASSKGQGLDEQYF. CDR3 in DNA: TGCGCCAGCAGCAAGGGACAGGGTTTAGACGAGCAGTACTTC. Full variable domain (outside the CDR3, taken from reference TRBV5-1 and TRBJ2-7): KAGVTQTPRYLIKTRGQQVTLSCSPISGHRSVSWYQQTPGQGLQFLFEYFSETQRNKGNFPGRFSGRQFSNSRSEMNVSTLELGDSALYLCASSKGQGLDEQYFGPGTRLTVT.

The CDR3 region is CASSLGPTGGVEKLFF. CDR3 nucleotides: TGCGCCAGCAGCTTGGGCCCAACAGGGGGTGTTGAAAAACTGTTTTTT. The chain carries TRBV5-1 and TRBJ1-4, with TRBD1 identical over 8 bases. The CDR3 has 16 amino acids. Germline V lookup: CDR1 SGHRS, CDR2 YFSETQ. J gave up 7 bases and V 0 bases, and 8 bases lay outside the gene matches. Looking up the rest from reference TRBV5-1 and TRBJ1-4 gives the full variable domain: KAGVTQTPRYLIKTRGQQVTLSCSPISGHRSVSWYQQTPGQGLQFLFEYFSETQRNKGNFPGRFSGRQFSNSRSEMNVSTLELGDSALYLCASSLGPTGGVEKLFFGSGTQLSVL.

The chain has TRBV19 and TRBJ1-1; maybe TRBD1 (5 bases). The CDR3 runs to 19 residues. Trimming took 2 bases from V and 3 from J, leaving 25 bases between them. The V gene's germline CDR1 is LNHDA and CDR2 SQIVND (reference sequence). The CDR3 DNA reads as TGTGCCAGTAGTATAAATCCCCATCCCCGGGGGAATGAGTACACTGAAGCTTTCTTT. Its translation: CASSINPHPRGNEYTEAFF.

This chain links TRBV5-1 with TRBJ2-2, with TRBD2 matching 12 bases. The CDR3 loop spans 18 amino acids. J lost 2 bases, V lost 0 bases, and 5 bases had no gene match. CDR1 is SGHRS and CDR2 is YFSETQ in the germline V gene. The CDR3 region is CASSLASSGRVNTGELFF. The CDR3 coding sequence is TGCGCCAGCAGCTTGGCCTCTAGCGGGAGGGTTAACACCGGGGAGCTGTTTTTT.

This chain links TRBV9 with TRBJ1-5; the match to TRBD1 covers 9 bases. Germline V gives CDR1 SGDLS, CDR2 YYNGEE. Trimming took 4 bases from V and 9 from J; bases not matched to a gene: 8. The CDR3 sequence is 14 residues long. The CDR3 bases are TGTGCCAGCAGCACCGGGACAGGGACTCGGCCCCAGCATTTT. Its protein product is CASSTGTGTRPQHF.

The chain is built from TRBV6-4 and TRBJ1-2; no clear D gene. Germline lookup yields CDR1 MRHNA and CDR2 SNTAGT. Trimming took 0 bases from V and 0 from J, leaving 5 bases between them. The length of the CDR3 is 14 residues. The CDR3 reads CASSDSASNYGYTF. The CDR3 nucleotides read TGTGCCAGCAGTGACTCTGCATCTAACTATGGCTACACCTTC.

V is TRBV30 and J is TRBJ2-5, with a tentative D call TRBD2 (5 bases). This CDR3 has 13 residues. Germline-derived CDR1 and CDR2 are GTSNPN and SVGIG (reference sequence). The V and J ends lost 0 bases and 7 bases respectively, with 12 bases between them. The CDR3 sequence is CAWSVGSAGTQYF. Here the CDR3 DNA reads TGTGCCTGGAGTGTGGGTAGCGCCGGGACCCAGTACTTC.